The sequence of this TCR beta chain was determined in a study of blood T cell repertoires in COVID-19. Study in general: Samples representing acute and convalescent COVID-19 were sourced from the United States, Italy and Spain. PBMCs, B-cell-depleted T cells, or T cells provided the cDNA or gDNA that made up the material.

As processed by the authors: Amplification from reference gene primers served as the basis for estimated nucleated cell counts. Using immunoSEQ multiplex PCR, the repertoire was profiled, and TCRdb retains in-frame clones only, with some absent. Clonal size and the V and J genes are those of that table, whereas D and trimming came from the DNA. The sample contains around 230,000 clones, approximately 80% of which appear only once. This CDR3 contains 12 residues. CDR1 is MDHEN, CDR2 SYDVKM, per germline. Trimming removed 1 base from V and 7 bases from J, with 5 bases in between. Sequencing was performed on peripheral blood. The source is a man in his forties with acute or convalescent COVID-19. The genes are TRBV28 and TRBJ1-5; no definite D call. The CDR3 region has the DNA TGTGCCAGCAGTTTATCCAGGCAGCCCCAGCATTTT. Its translation is CASSLSRQPQHF.